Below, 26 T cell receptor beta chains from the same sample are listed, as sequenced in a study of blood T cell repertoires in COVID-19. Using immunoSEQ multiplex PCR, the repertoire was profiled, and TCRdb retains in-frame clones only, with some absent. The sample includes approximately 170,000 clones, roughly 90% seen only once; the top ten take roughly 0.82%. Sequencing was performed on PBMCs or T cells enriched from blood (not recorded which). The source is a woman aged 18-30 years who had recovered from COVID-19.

For the CDR3, the DNA is TGTGCCAGCAGTGAAGCGCTTCAAGGGGGGGTGGAGACCCAGTACTTC. This encodes CASSEALQGGVETQYF. The V gene is TRBV2, the J gene TRBJ2-5, with D maybe TRBD2 (7 bases). Germline V gene data show CDR1 as SNHLY and CDR2 as FYNNEI. Trimming left V 0 bases short and J 5 bases short, with 16 bases between. The CDR3 runs to 16 residues.

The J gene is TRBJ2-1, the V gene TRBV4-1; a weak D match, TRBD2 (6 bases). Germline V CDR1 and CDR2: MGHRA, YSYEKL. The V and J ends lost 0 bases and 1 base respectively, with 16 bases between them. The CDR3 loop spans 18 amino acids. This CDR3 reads CASSQDIPGSGSYNEQFF. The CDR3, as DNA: TGCGCCAGCAGCCAAGATATTCCCGGGAGCGGGTCCTACAATGAGCAGTTCTTC.

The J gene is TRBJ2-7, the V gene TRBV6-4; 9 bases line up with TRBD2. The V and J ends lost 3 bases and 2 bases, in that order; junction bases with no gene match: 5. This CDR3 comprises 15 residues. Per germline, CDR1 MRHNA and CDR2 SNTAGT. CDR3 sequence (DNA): TGTGCCAGCAGTGAGAGGCTAGCGGGACCCTACGAGCAGTACTTC. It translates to CASSERLAGPYEQYF.

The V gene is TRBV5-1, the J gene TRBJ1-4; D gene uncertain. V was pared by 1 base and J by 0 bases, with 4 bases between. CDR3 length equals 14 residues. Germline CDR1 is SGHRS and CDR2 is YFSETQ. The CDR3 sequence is CASSLTTTNEKLFF. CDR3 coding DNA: TGCGCCAGCAGCTTGACAACAACTAATGAAAAACTGTTTTTT.

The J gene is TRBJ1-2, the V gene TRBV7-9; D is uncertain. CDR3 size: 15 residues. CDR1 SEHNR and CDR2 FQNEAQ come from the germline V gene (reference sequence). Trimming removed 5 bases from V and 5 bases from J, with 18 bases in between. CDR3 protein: CASSPNTDWGYGYTF. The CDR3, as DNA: TGTGCCAGCAGCCCCAACACGGACTGGGGATATGGCTACACCTTC.

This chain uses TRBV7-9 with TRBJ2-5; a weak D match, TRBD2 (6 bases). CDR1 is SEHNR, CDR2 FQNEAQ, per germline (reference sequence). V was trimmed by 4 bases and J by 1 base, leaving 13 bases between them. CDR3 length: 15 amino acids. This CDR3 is CASSWGGVIQETQYF. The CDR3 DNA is TGTGCCAGCAGCTGGGGCGGGGTGATCCAAGAGACCCAGTACTTC.

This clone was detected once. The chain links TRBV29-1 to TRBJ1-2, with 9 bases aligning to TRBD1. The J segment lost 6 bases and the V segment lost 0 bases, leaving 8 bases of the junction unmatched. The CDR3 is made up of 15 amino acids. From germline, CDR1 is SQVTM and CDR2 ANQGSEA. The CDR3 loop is CSVEDQRTGVDGYTF. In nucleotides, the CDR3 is TGCAGCGTTGAAGACCAAAGGACAGGGGTAGATGGCTACACCTTC.

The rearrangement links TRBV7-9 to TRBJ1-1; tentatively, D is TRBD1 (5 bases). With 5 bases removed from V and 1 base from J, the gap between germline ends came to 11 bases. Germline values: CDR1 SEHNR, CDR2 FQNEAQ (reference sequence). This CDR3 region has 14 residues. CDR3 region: CASSPGQSNTEAFF. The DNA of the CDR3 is TGTGCCAGCAGCCCAGGGCAGTCGAACACTGAAGCTTTCTTT.

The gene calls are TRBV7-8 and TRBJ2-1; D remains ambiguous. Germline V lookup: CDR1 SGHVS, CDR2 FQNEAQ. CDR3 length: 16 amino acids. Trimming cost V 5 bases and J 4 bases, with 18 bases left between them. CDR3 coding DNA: TGTGCCAGCAGCCCTTTCGAGGAGAACCTGTACAATGAGCAGTTCTTC. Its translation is CASSPFEENLYNEQFF.

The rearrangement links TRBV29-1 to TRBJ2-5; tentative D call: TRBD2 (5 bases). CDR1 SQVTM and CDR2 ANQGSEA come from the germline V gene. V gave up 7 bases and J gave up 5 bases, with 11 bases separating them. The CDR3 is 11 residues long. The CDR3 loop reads CSAIGGETQYF. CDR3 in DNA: TGCAGCGCCATCGGCGGGGAGACCCAGTACTTC.

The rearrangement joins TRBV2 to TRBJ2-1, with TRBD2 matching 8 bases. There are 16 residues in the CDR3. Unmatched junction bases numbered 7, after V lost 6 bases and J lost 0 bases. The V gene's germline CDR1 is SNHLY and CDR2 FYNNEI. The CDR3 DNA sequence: TGTGCCAGCAGGACTAGCGCAAGCTTCTCCTACAATGAGCAGTTCTTC. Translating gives CASRTSASFSYNEQFF.

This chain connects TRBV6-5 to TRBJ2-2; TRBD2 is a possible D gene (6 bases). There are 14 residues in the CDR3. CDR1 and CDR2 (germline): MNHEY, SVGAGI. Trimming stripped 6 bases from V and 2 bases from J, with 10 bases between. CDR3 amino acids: CASSPGLNTGELFF. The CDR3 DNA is TGTGCCAGCAGCCCGGGACTTAACACCGGGGAGCTGTTTTTT.

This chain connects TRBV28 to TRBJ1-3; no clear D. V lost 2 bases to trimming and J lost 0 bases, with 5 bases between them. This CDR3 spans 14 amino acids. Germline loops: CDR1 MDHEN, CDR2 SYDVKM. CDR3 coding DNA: TGTGCCAGCAGTTTAACCTACTCTGGAAACACCATATATTTT. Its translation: CASSLTYSGNTIYF.

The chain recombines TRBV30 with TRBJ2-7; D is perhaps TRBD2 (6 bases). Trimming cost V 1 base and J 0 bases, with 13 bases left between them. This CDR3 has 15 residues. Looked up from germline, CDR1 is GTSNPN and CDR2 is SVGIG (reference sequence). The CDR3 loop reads CAWSGGLTSSYEQYF. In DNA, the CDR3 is TGTGCCTGGAGTGGGGGACTTACGAGCTCCTACGAGCAGTACTTC.

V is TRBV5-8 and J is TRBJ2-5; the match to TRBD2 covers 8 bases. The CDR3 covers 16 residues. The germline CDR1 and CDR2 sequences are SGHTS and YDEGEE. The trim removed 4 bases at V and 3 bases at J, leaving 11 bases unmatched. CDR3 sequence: CASSPGRGGREETQYF. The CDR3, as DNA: TGTGCCAGCAGCCCCGGCCGCGGGGGGCGGGAAGAGACCCAGTACTTC.

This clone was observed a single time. The CDR3 bases are TGCAGCGCCTTGACAGGGGGTTCCTACGAGCAGTACTTC. As protein: CSALTGGSYEQYF. The rearrangement links TRBV29-1 to TRBJ2-7, with 9 bases fitting TRBD1. CDR1 is SQVTM, CDR2 ANQGSEA, per germline. The CDR3 length is 13 residues. The V and J ends lost 7 bases and 1 base, in that order; junction bases with no gene match: 5.

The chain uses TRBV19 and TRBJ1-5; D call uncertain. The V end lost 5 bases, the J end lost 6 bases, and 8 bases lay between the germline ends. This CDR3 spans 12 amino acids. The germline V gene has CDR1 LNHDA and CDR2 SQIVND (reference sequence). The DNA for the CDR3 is TGTGCCAGTAGTTTCGAGGTTCAGCCCCAGCATTTT. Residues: CASSFEVQPQHF.

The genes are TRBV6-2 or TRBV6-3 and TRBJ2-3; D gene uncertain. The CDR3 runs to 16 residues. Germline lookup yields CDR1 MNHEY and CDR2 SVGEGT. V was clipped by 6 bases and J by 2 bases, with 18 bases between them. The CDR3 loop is CASSRLRLTFTDTQYF. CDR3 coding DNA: TGTGCCAGCAGCCGCTTACGGTTAACCTTCACAGATACGCAGTATTTT.

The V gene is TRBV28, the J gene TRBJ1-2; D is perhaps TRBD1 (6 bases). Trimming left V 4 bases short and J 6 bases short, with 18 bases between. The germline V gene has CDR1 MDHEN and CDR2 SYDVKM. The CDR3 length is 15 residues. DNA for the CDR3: TGTGCCAGCAGTTCCCCCGTCGGACAGAGACATGGCTACACCTTC. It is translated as CASSSPVGQRHGYTF.

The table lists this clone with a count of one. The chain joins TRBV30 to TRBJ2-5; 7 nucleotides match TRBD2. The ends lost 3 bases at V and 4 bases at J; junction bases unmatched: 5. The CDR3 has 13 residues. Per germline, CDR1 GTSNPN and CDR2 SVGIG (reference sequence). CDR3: CAWRAGATETQYF. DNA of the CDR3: TGTGCCTGGAGGGCGGGAGCAACAGAGACCCAGTACTTC.

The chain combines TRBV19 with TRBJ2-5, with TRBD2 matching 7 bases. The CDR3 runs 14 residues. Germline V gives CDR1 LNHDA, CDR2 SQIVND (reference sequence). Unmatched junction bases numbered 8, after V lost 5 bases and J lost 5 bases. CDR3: CASSPSGTIETQYF. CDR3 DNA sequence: TGTGCCAGTAGTCCATCCGGGACTATTGAGACCCAGTACTTC.

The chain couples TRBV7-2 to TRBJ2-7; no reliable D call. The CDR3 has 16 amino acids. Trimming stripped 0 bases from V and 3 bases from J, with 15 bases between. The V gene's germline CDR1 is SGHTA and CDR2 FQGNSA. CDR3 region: CASSLALAAINYEQYF. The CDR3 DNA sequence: TGTGCCAGCAGCTTAGCTCTCGCGGCCATTAACTACGAGCAGTACTTC.

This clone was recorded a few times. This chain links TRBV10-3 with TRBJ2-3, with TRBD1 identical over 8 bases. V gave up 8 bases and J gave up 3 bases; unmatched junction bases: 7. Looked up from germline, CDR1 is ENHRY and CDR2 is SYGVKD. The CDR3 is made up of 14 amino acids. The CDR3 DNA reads TGTGCCATCCAGGGGGCAGTATCGACAGATACGCAGTATTTT. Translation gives CAIQGAVSTDTQYF.

The CDR3 sequence: CAWKGLAGGPGANVLTF. DNA for the CDR3: TGTGCCTGGAAGGGACTAGCGGGAGGGCCTGGGGCCAACGTCCTGACTTTC. The chain combines TRBV30 with TRBJ2-6; 16 bases agree with TRBD2. The CDR3 spans 17 residues. Germline CDR1 and CDR2: GTSNPN and SVGIG (reference sequence). With 4 bases clipped from V and 2 bases from J, the junction kept 2 bases outside the gene matches.

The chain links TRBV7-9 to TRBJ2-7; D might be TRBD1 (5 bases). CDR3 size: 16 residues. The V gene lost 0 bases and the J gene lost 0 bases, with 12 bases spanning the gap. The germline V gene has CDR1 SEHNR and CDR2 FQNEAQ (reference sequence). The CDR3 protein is CASSLARAGLSYEQYF. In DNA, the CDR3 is TGTGCCAGCAGCTTAGCGCGCGCAGGGCTCTCCTACGAGCAGTACTTC. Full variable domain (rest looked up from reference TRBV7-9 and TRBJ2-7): DTGVSQNPRHKITKRGQNVTFRCDPISEHNRLYWYRQTLGQGPEFLTYFQNEAQLEKSRLLSDRFSAERPKGSFSTLEIQRTEQGDSAMYLCASSLARAGLSYEQYFGPGTRLTVT.

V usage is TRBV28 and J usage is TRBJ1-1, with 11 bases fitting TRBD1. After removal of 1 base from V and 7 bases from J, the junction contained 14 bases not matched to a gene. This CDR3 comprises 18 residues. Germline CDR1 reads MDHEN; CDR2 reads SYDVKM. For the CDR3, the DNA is TGTGCCAGCAGTTTATCTTTTGGGACAGGGGGACCGGACGGTGAAGCTTTCTTT. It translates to CASSLSFGTGGPDGEAFF.